This T cell receptor beta chain was observed in a study of fetal regulatory T cell absence and autoimmunity (dated 2017 in TCRdb). The study in broad terms: Exocrine pancreas autoimmunity was seen in the IPEX patients without clinical diabetes. General conclusions and limits of the study: The oligoclonal enrichment was interpreted as support for antigen-driven autoimmunity occurring in the pancreas before birth in IPEX syndrome. Compared with cord blood, the pancreas TCR compartment showed significant oligoclonal enrichment, and some top clones were enriched more than 90-fold. TRB gene family usage was broadly similar between cord blood and pancreas, resembling published neonatal and adult repertoires.

About this clone: Which antigen it targets is not known. One base away there is no much larger clone; base qualities are not given.

On the immunoSEQ human TCRbeta survey platform, a two-step multiplex PCR amplified and barcoded the TCRbeta CDR3 regions. Sequencing of the libraries was done on Illumina instruments, and IgH was sequenced in parallel from the same samples. The original methods were these. To remove PCR and sequencing errors, raw reads were filtered against IMGT V, D, J definitions and grouped with a nearest-neighbor algorithm. A clone was defined as an identical nucleotide sequence, and differential abundance between tissues was tested with a Fisher exact test for each clone using a pFDR threshold of p<0.01. A minimum inclusion filter of 10 in either sample excluded clones with frequencies too low for statistical inference. Pairwise clonal comparisons used the immunoSEQ Analyzer, and gene family usage was assessed with IMGT tools. The source is immuneACCESS, and TCRdb retained only in-frame sequences with V and J called. Part of the clones is not carried over; for the studies checked, unresolved V genes explain less than half of this, and the remainder is unexplained. V and J calls and clone size are as listed in that table; D and trimming were resolved from the DNA. This sample is represented by about 95,000 clones; around 72% of them were singletons. About 2.1% of the sample belongs to the ten largest clones.

CDR1 and CDR2 (KGHSH, LQKENI) derive from the germline V gene. V is cut by 2 bases and J by 0 bases, and the space between the germline ends is 8 bases. The CDR3, cysteine through phenylalanine, is 15 amino acids long. The retained sequence is limited to the CDR3, 45 bases, with the frame set at the first base. Repertoire sequencing was done on genomic DNA taken from frozen pancreas tissue. Genomic DNA, roughly 1.8-3 ug, was extracted from umbilical cord blood or frozen pancreas using the DNeasy Blood and Tissue Kit. This chain joins TRBV18 to TRBJ1-3, with the D segment identity uncertain. The sequencing input was pancreas tissue. The clonotype comes from a male donor with IPEX syndrome. The nucleotide sequence reads as follows: TGTGCCAGCTCACCAGGTGCGGACTCTGGAAACACCATATATTTT. It specifies CASSPGADSGNTIYF.